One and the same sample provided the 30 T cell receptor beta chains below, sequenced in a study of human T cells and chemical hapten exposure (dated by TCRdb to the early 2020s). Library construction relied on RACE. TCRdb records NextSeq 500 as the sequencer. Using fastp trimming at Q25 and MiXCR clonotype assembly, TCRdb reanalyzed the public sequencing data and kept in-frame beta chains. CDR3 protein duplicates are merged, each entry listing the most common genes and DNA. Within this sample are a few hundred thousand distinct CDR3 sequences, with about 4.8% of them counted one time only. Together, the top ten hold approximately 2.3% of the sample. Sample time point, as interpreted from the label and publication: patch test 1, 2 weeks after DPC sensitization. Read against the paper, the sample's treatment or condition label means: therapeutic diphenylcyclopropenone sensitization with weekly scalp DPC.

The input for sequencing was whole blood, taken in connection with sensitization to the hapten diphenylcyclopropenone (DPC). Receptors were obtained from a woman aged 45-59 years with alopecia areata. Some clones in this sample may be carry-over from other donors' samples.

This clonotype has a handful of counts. The CDR3 loop is CASSLGGGYNNEQFF. Written as DNA, the CDR3 is TGTGCCAGCAGCTTGGGCGGGGGCTACAACAATGAGCAGTTCTTC. The J gene is TRBJ2-1, the V gene TRBV5-4; D may be TRBD2 (7 bases). The germline CDR1 and CDR2 sequences are SGHNT and YYREEE (reference sequence). The CDR3 sequence is 15 residues long. Trimming shortened V by 0 bases and J by 5 bases, and 12 bases separated the two germline ends.

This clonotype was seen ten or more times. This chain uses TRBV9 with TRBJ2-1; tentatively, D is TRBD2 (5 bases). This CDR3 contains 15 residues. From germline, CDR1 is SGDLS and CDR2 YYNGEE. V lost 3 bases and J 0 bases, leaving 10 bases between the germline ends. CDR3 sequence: CASSDGESSYNEQFF. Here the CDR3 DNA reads TGTGCCAGCAGCGACGGGGAGAGCTCCTACAATGAGCAGTTCTTC. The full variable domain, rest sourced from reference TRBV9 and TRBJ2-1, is DSGVTQTPKHLITATGQRVTLRCSPRSGDLSVYWYQQSLDQGLQFLIQYYNGEERAKGNILERFSAQQFPDLHSELNLSSLELGDSALYFCASSDGESSYNEQFFGPGTRLTVL.

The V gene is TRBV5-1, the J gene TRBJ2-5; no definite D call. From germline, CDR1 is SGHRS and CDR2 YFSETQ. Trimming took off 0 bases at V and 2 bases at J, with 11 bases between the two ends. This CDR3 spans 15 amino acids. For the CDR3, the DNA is TGCGCCAGCAGCTTGGTTGTCGGGTCGCAAGAGACCCAGTACTTC. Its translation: CASSLVVGSQETQYF.

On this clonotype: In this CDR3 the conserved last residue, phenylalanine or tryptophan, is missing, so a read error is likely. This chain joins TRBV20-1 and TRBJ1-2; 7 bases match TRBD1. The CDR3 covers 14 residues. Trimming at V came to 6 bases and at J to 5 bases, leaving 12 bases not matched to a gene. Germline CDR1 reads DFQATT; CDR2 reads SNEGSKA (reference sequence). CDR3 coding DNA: TGCAGTGCAATACCGGGACAGTTACTTTATGGCTACACCTCC. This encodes CSAIPGQLLYGYTS.

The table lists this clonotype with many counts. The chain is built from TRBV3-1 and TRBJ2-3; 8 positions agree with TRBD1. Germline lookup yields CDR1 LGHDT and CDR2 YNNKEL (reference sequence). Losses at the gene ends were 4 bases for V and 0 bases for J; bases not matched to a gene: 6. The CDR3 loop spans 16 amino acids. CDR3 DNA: TGTGCCAGCAGCCCAGGGGGCAGCCCTAGCACAGATACGCAGTATTTT. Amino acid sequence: CASSPGGSPSTDTQYF.

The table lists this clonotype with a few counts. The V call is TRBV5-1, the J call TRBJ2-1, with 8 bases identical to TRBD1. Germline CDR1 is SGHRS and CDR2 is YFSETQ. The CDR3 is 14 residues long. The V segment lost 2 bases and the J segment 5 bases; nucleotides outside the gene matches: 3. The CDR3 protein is CASSFGQGHNEQFF. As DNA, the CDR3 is TGCGCCAGCAGCTTTGGACAGGGTCACAATGAGCAGTTCTTC.

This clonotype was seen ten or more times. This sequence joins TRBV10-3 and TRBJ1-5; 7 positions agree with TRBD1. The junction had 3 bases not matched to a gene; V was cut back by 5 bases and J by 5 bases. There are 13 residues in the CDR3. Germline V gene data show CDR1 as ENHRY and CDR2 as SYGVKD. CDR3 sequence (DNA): TGTGCCATCAGTACAGGGGAGTATCAGCCCCAGCATTTT. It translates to CAISTGEYQPQHF.

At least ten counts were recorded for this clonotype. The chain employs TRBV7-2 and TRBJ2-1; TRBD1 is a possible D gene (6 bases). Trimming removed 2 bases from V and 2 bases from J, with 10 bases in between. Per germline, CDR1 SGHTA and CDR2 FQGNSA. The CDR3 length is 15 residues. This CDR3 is CASSLQGSPYNEQFF. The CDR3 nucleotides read TGTGCCAGCAGCTTACAGGGGTCCCCCTACAATGAGCAGTTCTTC.

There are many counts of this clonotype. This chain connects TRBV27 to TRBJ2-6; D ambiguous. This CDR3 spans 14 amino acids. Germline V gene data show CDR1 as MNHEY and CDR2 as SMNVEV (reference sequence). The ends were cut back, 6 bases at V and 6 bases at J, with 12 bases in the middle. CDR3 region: CASSPGNKANVLTF. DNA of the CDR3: TGTGCCAGCAGCCCGGGCAATAAGGCCAACGTCCTGACTTTC.

The CDR3 spells CASSVVAGEYNEQFF. The CDR3 coding sequence is TGTGCCAGCAGTGTGGTAGCGGGAGAATACAATGAGCAGTTCTTC. The chain combines TRBV2 with TRBJ2-1; TRBD2 agrees at 9 bases. CDR3 length equals 15 residues. Germline V gene lookup returns CDR1 SNHLY and CDR2 FYNNEI. J was trimmed by 4 bases and V by 4 bases; bases with no gene match: 5.

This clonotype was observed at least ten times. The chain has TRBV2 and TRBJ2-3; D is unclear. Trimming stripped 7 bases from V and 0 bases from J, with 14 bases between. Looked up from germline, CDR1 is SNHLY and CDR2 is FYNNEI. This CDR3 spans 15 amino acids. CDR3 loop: CASTLGGFSTDTQYF. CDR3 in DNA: TGTGCCAGCACTCTCGGTGGCTTTAGCACAGATACGCAGTATTTT.

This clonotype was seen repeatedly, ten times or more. The chain's CDR3 is CASSPRTRSGANVLTF. Here the CDR3 DNA reads TGTGCCAGCAGCCCCCGGACACGCTCTGGGGCCAACGTCCTGACTTTC. The genes are TRBV9 and TRBJ2-6; D perhaps matches TRBD1 (5 bases). Germline CDR1 reads SGDLS; CDR2 reads YYNGEE. The V gene lost 4 bases and the J gene lost 0 bases, with 11 bases spanning the gap. The CDR3 consists of 16 residues. Based on the CDR3 plus reference TRBV9 and TRBJ2-6, the full variable domain is DSGVTQTPKHLITATGQRVTLRCSPRSGDLSVYWYQQSLDQGLQFLIQYYNGEERAKGNILERFSAQQFPDLHSELNLSSLELGDSALYFCASSPRTRSGANVLTFGAGSRLTVL.

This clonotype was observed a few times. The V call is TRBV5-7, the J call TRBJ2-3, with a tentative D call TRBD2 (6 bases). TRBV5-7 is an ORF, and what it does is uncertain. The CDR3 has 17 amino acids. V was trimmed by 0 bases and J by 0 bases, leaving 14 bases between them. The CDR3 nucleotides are TGTGCCAGCAGCTTGGGCCCAATAGCGGCTAGCACAGATACGCAGTATTTT. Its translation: CASSLGPIAASTDTQYF.

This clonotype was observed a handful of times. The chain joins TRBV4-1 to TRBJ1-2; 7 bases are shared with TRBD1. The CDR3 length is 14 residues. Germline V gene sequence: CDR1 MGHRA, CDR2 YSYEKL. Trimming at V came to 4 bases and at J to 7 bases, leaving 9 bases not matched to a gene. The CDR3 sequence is CASSLDRVRSGYTF. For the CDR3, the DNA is TGCGCCAGCAGCCTTGACAGGGTACGCTCTGGCTACACCTTC.

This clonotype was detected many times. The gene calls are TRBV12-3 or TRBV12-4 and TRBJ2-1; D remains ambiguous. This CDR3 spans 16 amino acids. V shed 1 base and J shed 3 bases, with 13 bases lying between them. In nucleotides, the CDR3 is TGTGCCAGCAGTTTAGTCGCACTATCGTACTACAATGAGCAGTTCTTC. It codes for CASSLVALSYYNEQFF.

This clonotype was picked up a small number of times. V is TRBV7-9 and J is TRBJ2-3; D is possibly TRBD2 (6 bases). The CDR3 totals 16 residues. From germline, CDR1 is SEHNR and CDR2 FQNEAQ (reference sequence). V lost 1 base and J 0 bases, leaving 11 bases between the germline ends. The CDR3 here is CASSLVRGTSTDTQYF. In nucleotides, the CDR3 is TGTGCCAGCAGCTTAGTTCGCGGGACTAGCACAGATACGCAGTATTTT.

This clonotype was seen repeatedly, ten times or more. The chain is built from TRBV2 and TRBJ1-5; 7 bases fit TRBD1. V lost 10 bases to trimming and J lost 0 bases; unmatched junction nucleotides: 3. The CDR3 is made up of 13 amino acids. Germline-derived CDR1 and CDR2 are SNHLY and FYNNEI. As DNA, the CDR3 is TGTGCCACCCGGGACAGTAGCAATCAGCCCCAGCATTTT. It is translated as CATRDSSNQPQHF.

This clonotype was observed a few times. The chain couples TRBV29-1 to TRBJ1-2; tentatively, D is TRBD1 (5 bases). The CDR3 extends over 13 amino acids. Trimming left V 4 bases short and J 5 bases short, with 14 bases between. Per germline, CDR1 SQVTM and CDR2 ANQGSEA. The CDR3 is CSVAGTLNYGYTF. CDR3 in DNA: TGCAGCGTTGCCGGGACCTTAAATTATGGCTACACCTTC.

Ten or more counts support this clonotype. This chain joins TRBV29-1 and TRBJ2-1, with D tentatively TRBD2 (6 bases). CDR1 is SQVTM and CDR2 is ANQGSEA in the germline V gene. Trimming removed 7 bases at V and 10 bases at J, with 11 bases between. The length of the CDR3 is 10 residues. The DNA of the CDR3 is TGCAGCGCCGGGGGTCTGGAGCAGTTCTTC. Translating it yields CSAGGLEQFF.

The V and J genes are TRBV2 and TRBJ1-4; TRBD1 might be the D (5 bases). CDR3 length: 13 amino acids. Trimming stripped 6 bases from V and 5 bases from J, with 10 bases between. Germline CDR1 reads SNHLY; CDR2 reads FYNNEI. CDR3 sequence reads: CASRDSKNEKLFF. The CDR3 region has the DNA TGTGCCAGCAGAGACAGCAAGAATGAAAAACTGTTTTTT.

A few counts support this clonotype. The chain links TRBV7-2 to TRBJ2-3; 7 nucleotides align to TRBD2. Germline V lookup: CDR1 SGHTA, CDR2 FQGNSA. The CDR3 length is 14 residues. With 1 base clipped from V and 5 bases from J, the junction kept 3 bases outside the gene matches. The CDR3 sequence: CASSLVGGGDTQYF. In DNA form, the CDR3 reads TGTGCCAGCAGCTTAGTAGGCGGGGGAGATACGCAGTATTTT.

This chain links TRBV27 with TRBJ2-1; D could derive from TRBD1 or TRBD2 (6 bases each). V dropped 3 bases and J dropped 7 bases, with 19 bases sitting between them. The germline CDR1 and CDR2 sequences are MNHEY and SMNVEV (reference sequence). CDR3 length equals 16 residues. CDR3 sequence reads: CASSFGRQGIENEQFF. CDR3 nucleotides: TGTGCCAGCAGTTTTGGGAGGCAGGGGATAGAGAATGAGCAGTTCTTC.

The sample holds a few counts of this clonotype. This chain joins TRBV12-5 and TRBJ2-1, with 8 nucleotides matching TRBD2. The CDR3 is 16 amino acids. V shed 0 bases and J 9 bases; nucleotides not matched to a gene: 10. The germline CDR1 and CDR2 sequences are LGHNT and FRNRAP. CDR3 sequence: CASGLVLERETREQFF. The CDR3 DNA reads TGTGCTAGTGGTTTGGTACTCGAGCGGGAGACCCGTGAGCAGTTCTTC.

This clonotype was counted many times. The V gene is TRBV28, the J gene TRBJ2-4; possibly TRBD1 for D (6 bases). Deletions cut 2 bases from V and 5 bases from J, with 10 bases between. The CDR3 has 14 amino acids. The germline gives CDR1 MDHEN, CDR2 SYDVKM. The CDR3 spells CASSLTGLENIQYF. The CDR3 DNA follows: TGTGCCAGCAGTTTAACAGGGCTGGAAAACATTCAGTACTTC.

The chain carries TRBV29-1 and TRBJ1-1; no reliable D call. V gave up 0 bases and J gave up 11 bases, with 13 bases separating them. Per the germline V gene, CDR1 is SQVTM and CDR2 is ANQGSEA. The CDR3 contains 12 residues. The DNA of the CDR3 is TGCAGCGTTGAAGAGGGCTTAATCGGCGCTTTCTTT. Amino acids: CSVEEGLIGAFF. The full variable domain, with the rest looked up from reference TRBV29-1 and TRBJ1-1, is SAVISQKPSRDICQRGTSLTIQCQVDSQVTMMFWYRQQPGQSLTLIATANQGSEATYESGFVIDKFPISRPNLTFSTLTVSNMSPEDSSIYLCSVEEGLIGAFFGQGTRLTVV.

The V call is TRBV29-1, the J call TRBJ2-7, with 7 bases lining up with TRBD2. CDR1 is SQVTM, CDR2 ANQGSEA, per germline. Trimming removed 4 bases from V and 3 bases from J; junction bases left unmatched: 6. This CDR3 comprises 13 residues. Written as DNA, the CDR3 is TGCAGCGTTGTAGGACTAGTAAACTACGAGCAGTACTTC. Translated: CSVVGLVNYEQYF.

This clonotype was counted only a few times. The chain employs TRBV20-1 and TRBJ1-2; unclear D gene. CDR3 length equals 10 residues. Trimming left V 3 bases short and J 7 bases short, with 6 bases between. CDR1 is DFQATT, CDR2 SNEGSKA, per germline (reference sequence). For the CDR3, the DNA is TGCAGTGCTAGGCCGGGTGGCTACACCTTC. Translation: CSARPGGYTF.

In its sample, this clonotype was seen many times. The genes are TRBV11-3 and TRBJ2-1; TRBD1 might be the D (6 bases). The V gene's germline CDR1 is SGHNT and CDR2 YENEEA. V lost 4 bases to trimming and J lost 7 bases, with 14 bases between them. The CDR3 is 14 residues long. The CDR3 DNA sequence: TGTGCCAGCAGCTCCGACAGGACTGGTAATGAGCAGTTCTTC. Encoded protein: CASSSDRTGNEQFF.

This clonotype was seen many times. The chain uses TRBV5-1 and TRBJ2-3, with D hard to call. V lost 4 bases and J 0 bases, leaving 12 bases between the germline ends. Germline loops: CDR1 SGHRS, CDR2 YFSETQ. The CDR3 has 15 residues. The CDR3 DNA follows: TGCGCCAGCAGCCCTCGACAAACTAGCACAGATACGCAGTATTTT. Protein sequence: CASSPRQTSTDTQYF. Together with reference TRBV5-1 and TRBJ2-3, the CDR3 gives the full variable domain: KAGVTQTPRYLIKTRGQQVTLSCSPISGHRSVSWYQQTPGQGLQFLFEYFSETQRNKGNFPGRFSGRQFSNSRSEMNVSTLELGDSALYLCASSPRQTSTDTQYFGPGTRLTVL.

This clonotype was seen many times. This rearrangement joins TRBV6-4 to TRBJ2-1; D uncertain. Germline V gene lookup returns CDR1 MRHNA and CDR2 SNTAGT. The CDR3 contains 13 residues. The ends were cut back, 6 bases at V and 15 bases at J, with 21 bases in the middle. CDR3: CASSREGIGVRFF. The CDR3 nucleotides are TGTGCCAGCAGCAGAGAAGGGATAGGTGTGCGGTTCTTC.